The T cell receptor (beta chain) under discussion was sequenced for a study of cytomegalovirus exposure and HLA in healthy donors. Germline V gene data show CDR1 as MNHNY and CDR2 as SVGAGI (reference sequence). CDR3 length equals 16 residues. V lost 0 bases, J lost 8 bases, and 9 bases stayed unmatched. At collection, donors were nominally healthy, but unrecorded immune exposures were probable. Points on this clone: Its antigen is not identified.

Study-wide results and limits: Later analysis demonstrated an association between a missense DCLRE1C variant and TCR beta V- and J-gene trimming.

PCR employed 60 Vbeta and 13 Jbeta primers. TCRdb's table, derived via immunoSEQ multiplex PCR, lists solely in-frame clones and lacks some. The sample yields approximately 40,000 clones, approximately 71% seen once. V gene TRBV6-6 combines with J gene TRBJ1-4, with 7 bases identical to TRBD1. The sequenced sample consisted of PBMCs. The TCR originated in a man aged 45-65 years in good health and CMV-seropositive. CDR3 in amino acids: CASSYSGDSRAEKLFF. In DNA form, the CDR3 reads TGTGCCAGCAGTTACTCCGGGGACAGCCGCGCGGAAAAACTGTTTTTT.